The clone carrying this T cell receptor (beta chain) was seen a few times. Its antigen is as yet unknown. The data stem from a study of shared clonotypes between healthy human individuals. Study-wide results and limits: Some clonotypes were shared by all four sorted-subset donors, while others were not shared. The non-shared ones had lower generation probabilities than the shared ones.

Here immunoSEQ multiplex PCR was the method, and the copy in TCRdb shows in-frame clones only, minus some. The table shows about 1.1 million clones, with 70% to 80% occurring only once. The CDR3 length is 13 residues. V lost 7 bases to trimming and J lost 1 base, with 13 bases between them. The germline gives CDR1 SQVTM, CDR2 ANQGSEA. The chain has TRBV29-1 and TRBJ1-1; D gene ambiguous. This TCR was sampled from a man in his late teens or twenties in good health. Some clones in this sample may be carry-over from other donors' samples. Material for sequencing was memory CD4+ T cells from PBMCs. Noted subset: CD45RA-negative fraction. The CDR3, as DNA: TGCAGCGCATATGGCGGGCGGAACACTGAAGCTTTCTTT. Amino acid sequence: CSAYGGRNTEAFF.